This T cell receptor beta chain was profiled in a study of cytomegalovirus exposure and HLA in healthy donors. The PCR contained 60 Vbeta and 13 Jbeta primers. The table came from immunoSEQ multiplex PCR; TCRdb's copy has only in-frame clones and leaves some out. The data show roughly 99,000 clones, 82% seen once. Germline-derived CDR1 and CDR2 are MGHRA and YSYEKL. J lost 4 bases, V lost 1 base, and 4 bases had no gene match. The CDR3 loop spans 15 amino acids. The gene calls are TRBV4-1 and TRBJ2-7, with 10 bases that match TRBD2. This receptor was obtained from a man aged 25 to 40 in good health and CMV-seropositive. The sequenced sample consisted of PBMCs. As DNA, the CDR3 is TGCGCCAGCAGCCAAGTAGCGGGGGGAATATACGAGCAGTACTTC. Amino acids: CASSQVAGGIYEQYF.